One TCR beta chain is described in this entry. The antigen is not known. TCRdb keeps only in-frame clones here, not all; method: immunoSEQ multiplex PCR. The table includes 44,000 or so clones, about 80% detected once. The data are from a study of early stage breast cancer tumors. Germline loops: CDR1 MNHNS, CDR2 SASEGT. The CDR3 has 13 residues. Trimming removed 7 bases at V and 0 bases at J, with 9 bases between. Whole-study findings and limits: Comparing each tissue with blood distinguished tumor from normal in most of the 16 patients. Tumors had approximately 2.5-fold higher T cell density than normal breast. Enriched TCRB sequences shared across patients were mostly commonly generated sequences. Functional markers like CD4, CD8 and FOXP3 were missed in bulk sequencing.

The genes are TRBV6-1 and TRBJ1-1; D remains unclear. This TCR was recovered from a person aged 45-60 years with breast cancer. The sample taken for sequencing was blood. The CDR3 is CASTTTVNTEAFF. The CDR3 DNA is TGTGCCAGCACTACGACGGTGAACACTGAAGCTTTCTTT.